This paragraph reports one TCR beta chain. In TCRdb, the 5' RACE reads were re-called with MiXCR into one record per CDR3 protein. The data hold 600,000 to 800,000 distinct CDR3 sequences, with 21% observed a single time. The sample belongs to a study of identical twins. Trimming pared 4 bases from V and 3 bases from J, leaving 15 bases between. Germline values: CDR1 MNHNS, CDR2 SASEGT. The length of the CDR3 is 15 residues. The same specimen was also included in a second study, on T cells expressing NK-cell markers.

The sequenced sample consisted of PBMCs. The V and J genes are TRBV6-1 and TRBJ2-5; TRBD1 might be the D (5 bases). This TCR was recovered from a woman in her late teens or twenties in good health. CDR3 sequence: CASSVGRGYEETQYF. CDR3 bases: TGTGCCAGCAGTGTTGGTAGGGGTTACGAAGAGACCCAGTACTTC.